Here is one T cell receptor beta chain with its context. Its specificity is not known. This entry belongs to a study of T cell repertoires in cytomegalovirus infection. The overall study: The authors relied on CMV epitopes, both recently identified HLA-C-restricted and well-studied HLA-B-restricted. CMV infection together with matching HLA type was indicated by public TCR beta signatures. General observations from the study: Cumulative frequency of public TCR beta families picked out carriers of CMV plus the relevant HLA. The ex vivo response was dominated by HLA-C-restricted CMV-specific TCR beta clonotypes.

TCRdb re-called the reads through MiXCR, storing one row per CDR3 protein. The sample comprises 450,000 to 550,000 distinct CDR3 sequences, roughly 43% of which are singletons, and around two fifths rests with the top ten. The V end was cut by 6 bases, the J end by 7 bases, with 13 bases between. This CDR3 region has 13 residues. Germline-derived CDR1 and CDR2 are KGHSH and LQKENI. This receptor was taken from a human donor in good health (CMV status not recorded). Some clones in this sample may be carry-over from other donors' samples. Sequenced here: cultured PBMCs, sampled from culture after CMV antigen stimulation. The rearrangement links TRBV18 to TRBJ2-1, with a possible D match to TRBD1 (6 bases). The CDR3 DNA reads TGTGCCAGCTCGCCAGGACAGAGAAATGAGCAGTTCTTC. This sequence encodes CASSPGQRNEQFF.